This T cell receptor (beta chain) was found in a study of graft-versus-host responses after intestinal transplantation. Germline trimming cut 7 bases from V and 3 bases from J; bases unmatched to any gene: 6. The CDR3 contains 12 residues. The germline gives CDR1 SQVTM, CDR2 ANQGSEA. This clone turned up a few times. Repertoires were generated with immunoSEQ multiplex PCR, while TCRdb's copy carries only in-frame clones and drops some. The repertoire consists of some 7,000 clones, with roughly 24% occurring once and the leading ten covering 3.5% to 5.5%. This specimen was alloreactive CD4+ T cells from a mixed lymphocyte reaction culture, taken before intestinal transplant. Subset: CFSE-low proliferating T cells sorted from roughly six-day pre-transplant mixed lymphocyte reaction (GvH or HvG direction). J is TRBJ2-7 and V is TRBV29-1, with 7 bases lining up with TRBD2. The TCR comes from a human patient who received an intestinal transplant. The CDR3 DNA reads TGCAGCGCTGGCTCGGGGGGCTACGAGCAGTACTTC. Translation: CSAGSGGYEQYF.